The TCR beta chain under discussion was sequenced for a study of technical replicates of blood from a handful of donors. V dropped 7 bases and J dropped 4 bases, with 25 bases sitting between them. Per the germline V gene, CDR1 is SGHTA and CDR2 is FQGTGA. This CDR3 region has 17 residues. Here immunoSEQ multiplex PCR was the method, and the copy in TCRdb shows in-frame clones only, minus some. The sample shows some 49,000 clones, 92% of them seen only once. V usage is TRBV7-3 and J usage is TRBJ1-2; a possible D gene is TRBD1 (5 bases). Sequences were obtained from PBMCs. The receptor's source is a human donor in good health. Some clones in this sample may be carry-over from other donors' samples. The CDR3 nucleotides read TGTGCCAGCAACACGACAGCCCCTATTCCCTTGTGCTATGGCTACACCTTC. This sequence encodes CASNTTAPIPLCYGYTF.